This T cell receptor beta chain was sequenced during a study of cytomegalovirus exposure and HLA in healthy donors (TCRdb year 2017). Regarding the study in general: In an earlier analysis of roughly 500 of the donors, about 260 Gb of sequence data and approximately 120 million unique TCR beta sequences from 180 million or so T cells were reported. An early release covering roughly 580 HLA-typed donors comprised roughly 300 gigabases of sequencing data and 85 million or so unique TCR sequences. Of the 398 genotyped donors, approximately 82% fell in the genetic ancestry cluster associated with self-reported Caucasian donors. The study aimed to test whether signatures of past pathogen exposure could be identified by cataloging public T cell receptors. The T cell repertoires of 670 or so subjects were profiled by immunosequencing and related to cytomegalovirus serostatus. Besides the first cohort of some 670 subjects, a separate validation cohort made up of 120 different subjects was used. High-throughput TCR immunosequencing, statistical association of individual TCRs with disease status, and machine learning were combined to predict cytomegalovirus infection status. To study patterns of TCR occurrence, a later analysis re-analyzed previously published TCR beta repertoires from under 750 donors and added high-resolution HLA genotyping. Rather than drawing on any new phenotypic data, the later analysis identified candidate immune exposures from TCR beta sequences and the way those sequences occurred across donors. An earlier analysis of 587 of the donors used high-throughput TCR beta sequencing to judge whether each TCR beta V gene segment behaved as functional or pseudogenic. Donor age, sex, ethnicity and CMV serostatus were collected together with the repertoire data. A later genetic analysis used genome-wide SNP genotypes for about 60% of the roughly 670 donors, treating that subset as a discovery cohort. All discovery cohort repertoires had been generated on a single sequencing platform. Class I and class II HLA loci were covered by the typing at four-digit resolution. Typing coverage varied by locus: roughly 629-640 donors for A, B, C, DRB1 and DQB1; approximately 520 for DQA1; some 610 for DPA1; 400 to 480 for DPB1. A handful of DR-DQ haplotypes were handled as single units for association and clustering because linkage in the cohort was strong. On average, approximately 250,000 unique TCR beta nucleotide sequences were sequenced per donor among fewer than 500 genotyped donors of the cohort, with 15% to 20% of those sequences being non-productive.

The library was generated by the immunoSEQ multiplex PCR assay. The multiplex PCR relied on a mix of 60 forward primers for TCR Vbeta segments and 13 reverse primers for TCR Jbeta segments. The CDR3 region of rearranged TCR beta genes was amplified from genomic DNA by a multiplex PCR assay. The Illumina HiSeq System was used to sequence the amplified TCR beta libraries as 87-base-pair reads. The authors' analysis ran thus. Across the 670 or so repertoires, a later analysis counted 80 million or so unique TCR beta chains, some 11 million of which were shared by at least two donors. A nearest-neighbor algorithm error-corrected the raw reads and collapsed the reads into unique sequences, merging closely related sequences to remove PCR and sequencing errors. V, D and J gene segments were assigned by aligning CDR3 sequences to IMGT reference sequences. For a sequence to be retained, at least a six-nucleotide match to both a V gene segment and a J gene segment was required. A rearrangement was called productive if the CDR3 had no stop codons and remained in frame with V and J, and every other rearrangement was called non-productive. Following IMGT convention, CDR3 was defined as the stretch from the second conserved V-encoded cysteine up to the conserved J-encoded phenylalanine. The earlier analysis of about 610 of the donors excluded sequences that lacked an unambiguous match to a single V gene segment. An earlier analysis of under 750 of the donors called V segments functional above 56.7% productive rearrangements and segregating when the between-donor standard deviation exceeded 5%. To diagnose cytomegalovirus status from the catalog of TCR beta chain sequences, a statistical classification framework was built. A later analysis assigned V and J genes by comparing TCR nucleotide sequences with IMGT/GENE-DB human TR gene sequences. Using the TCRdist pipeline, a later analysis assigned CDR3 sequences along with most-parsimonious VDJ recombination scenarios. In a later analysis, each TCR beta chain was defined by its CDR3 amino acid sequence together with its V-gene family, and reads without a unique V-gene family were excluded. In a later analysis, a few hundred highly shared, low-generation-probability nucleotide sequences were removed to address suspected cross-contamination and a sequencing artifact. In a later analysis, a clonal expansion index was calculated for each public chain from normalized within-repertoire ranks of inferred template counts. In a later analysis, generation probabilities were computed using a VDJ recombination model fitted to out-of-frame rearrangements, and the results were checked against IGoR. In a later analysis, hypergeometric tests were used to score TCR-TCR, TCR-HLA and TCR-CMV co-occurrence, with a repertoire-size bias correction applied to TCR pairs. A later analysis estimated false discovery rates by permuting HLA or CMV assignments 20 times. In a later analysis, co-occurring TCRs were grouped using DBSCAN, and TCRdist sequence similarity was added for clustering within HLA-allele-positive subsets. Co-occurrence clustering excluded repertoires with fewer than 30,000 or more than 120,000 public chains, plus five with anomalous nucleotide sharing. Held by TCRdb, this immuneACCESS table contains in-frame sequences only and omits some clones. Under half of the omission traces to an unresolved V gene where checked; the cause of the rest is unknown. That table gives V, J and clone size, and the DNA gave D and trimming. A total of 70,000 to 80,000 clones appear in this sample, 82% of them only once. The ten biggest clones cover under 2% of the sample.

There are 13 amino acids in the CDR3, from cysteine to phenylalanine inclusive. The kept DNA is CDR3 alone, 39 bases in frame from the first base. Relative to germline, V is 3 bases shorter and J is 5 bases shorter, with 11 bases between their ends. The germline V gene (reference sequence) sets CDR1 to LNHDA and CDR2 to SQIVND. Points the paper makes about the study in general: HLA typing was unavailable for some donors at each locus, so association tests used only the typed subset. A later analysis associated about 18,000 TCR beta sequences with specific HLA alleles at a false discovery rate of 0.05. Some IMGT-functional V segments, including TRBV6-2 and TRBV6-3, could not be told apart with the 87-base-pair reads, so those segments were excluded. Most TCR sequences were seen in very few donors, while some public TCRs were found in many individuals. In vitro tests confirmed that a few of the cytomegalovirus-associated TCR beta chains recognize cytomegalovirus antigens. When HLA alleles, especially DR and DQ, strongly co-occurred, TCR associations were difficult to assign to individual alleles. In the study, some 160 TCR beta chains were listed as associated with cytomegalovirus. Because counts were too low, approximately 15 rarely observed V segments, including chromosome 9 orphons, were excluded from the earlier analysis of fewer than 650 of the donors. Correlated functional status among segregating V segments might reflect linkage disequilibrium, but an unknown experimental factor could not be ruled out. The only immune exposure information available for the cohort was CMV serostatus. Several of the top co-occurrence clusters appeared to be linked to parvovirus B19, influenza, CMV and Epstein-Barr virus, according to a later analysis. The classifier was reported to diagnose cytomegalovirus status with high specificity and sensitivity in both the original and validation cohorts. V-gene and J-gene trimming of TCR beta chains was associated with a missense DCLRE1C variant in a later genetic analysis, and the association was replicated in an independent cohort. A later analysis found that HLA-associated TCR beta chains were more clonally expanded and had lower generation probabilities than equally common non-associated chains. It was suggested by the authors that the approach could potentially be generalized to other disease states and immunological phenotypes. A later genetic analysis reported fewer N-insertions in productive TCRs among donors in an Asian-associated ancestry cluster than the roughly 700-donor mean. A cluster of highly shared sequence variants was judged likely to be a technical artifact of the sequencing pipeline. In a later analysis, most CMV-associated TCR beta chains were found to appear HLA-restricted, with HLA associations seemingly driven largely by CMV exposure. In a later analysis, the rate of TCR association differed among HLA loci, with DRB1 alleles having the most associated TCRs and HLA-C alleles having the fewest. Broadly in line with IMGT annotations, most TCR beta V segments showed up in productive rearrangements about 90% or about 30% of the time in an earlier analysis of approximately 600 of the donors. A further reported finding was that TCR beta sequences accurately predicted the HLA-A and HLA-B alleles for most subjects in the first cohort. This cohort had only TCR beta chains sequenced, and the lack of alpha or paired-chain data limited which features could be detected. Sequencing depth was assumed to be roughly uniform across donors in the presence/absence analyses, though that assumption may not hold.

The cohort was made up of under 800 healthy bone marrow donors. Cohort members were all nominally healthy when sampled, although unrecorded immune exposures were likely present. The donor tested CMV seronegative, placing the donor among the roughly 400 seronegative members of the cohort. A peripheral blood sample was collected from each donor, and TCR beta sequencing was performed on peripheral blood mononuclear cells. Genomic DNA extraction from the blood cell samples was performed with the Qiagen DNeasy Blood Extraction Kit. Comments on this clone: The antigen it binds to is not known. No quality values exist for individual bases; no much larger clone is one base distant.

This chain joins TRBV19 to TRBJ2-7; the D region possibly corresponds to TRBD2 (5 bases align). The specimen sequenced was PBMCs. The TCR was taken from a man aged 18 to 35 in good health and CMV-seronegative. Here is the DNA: TGTGCCAGTAGTATCCTCCGGGGAGACGAGCAGTACTTC. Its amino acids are CASSILRGDEQYF.